One and the same sample provided the 16 T cell receptor beta chains below, sequenced in a study of memory CD8 T cells in hepatitis C reinfection. Time point indicated: pre-reinfection, 55 to 20 weeks before reinfection detection. Sorted cells were sequenced directly ex vivo without any in vitro expansion. Libraries were prepared by immunoSEQ multiplex PCR; TCRdb keeps only in-frame clonotypes and omits some of them. The sample yields approximately 50,000 clones, roughly 89% seen once. Sample: naive CD8+ T cells sorted from blood. These receptors came from a man aged 18 to 30 with hepatitis C virus infection.

V is TRBV27 and J is TRBJ1-2; TRBD1 might be the D (5 bases). Trimming took off 2 bases at V and 4 bases at J, with 8 bases between the two ends. This CDR3 region has 13 residues. Per the germline V gene, CDR1 is MNHEY and CDR2 is SMNVEV (reference sequence). DNA of the CDR3: TGTGCCAGCAGTTTAGGGGGGGGCTATGGCTACACCTTC. This sequence encodes CASSLGGGYGYTF.

The chain joins TRBV4-3 to TRBJ2-4; TRBD1 matches 8 bases. From germline, CDR1 is LGHNA and CDR2 YSLEER. Trimming at V came to 4 bases and at J to 11 bases, leaving 7 bases not matched to a gene. This CDR3 region has 13 residues. The CDR3 region is CASSPGQGGVQYF. The CDR3 nucleotides read TGCGCCAGCAGCCCCGGACAGGGTGGGGTTCAGTACTTC.

The chain has TRBV11-2 and TRBJ2-7; D is possibly TRBD1 (6 bases). The germline V and J ends were trimmed by 1 base and 3 bases, with 10 bases remaining between them. This CDR3 spans 14 amino acids. Germline V gene lookup returns CDR1 SGHAT and CDR2 FQNNGV. The CDR3 reads CASSLGAGDYEQYV. The CDR3 DNA sequence: TGTGCCAGCAGCTTAGGGGCAGGGGACTACGAGCAGTACGTC.

V is TRBV7-8 and J is TRBJ1-1; 7 positions match TRBD1. With V trimmed by 6 bases and J by 1 base, 2 bases remained unmatched. The CDR3 runs 13 residues. Germline V gives CDR1 SGHVS, CDR2 FQNEAQ. The CDR3 protein is CASRRQGNTEAFF. The CDR3 DNA is TGTGCCAGCAGAAGACAGGGGAACACTGAAGCTTTCTTT.

The rearrangement uses TRBV28 and TRBJ1-5; 10 bases line up with TRBD1. The CDR3 extends over 20 amino acids. Germline lookup yields CDR1 MDHEN and CDR2 SYDVKM. J lost 5 bases, V lost 2 bases, and 18 bases had no gene match. The CDR3 coding sequence is TGTGCCAGCAGTTTAGGGGCAGGGGACAGGGGACCTGGTTGGGATCAGCCCCAGCATTTT. It is translated as CASSLGAGDRGPGWDQPQHF.

This chain joins TRBV5-1 and TRBJ2-1; 7 bases line up with TRBD1. This CDR3 is 18 amino acids long. V trimming: 4 bases; J trimming: 2 bases; junction bases outside the gene matches: 15. In germline, CDR1 is SGHRS, CDR2 YFSETQ. CDR3 DNA: TGCGCCAGCAGCGGGAGAGGATACGGGACAGACCCCTACAATGAGCAGTTCTTC. It yields the protein CASSGRGYGTDPYNEQFF.

The chain has TRBV5-4 and TRBJ2-3, with 7 bases identical to TRBD2. This CDR3 is 16 amino acids long. The germline CDR1 and CDR2 sequences are SGHNT and YYREEE (reference sequence). V lost 0 bases to trimming and J lost 2 bases; unmatched junction nucleotides: 6. Here the CDR3 DNA reads TGTGCCAGCAGCTTGGAGTCAGCGGGGCACACAGATACGCAGTATTTT. Residues: CASSLESAGHTDTQYF.

This rearrangement joins TRBV27 to TRBJ2-5; possibly TRBD1 for D (6 bases). CDR1 and CDR2 (germline): MNHEY, SMNVEV (reference sequence). The CDR3 is 13 amino acids. Trimming took 5 bases from V and 5 from J, leaving 12 bases between them. CDR3 residues: CASSQSRGETQYF. The CDR3 DNA sequence: TGTGCCAGCAGTCAATCTAGGGGGGAGACCCAGTACTTC.

The rearrangement joins TRBV4-2 to TRBJ2-1; TRBD2 agrees at 13 bases. The germline V gene encodes CDR1 LGHNA and CDR2 YNFKEQ. J lost 0 bases, V lost 3 bases, and 11 bases had no gene match. The length of the CDR3 is 20 residues. For the CDR3, the DNA is TGTGCCAGCAGCCAGGAGTTACTAGCGGGAGGGCCCCACTCCTACAATGAGCAGTTCTTC. Amino acids: CASSQELLAGGPHSYNEQFF.

Written as DNA, the CDR3 is TGCAGCGCTAAGGGAGTTGGAAACACCATATATTTT. Protein product: CSAKGVGNTIYF. This chain links TRBV29-1 with TRBJ1-3; D gene unclear. From germline, CDR1 is SQVTM and CDR2 ANQGSEA. Trimming took 7 bases from V and 3 from J, leaving 10 bases between them. The CDR3 has 12 residues.

The chain is built from TRBV29-1 and TRBJ2-5; possibly TRBD2 for D (7 bases). Germline assignment: CDR1 SQVTM and CDR2 ANQGSEA. V was shortened by 6 bases and J by 5 bases, with 16 bases between the two germline ends. This CDR3 is 13 amino acids long. In DNA form, the CDR3 reads TGCAGCGTGGGGGAGGGGGGACCGGAGACCCAGTACTTC. Encoded protein: CSVGEGGPETQYF.

The gene calls are TRBV28 and TRBJ2-5; 8 positions match TRBD2. Matching the DNA end better, TRBJ2-7 makes the J call doubtful. Germline V CDR1 and CDR2: MDHEN, SYDVKM. The CDR3 runs 16 residues. CDR3 amino acids: CASSSPDSGKAYEQYF. As DNA, the CDR3 is TGTGCCAGCAGTTCCCCCGATAGCGGGAAAGCCTACGAGCAGTACTTC.

This chain uses TRBV9 with TRBJ2-2; D unclear. V lost 4 bases to trimming and J lost 5 bases, with 9 bases between them. Germline CDR1 SGDLS, CDR2 YYNGEE. CDR3 length: 13 residues. The CDR3 loop reads CASSPYLTGELFF. CDR3 DNA sequence: TGTGCCAGCAGCCCCTATTTAACCGGGGAGCTGTTTTTT.

The rearrangement uses TRBV7-7 and TRBJ2-5; 8 bases match TRBD1. Trimming cost V 5 bases and J 4 bases; bases outside gene matches: 9. The CDR3 is 15 amino acids. Germline values: CDR1 SSHAT, CDR2 FNYEAQ (reference sequence). Here the CDR3 DNA reads TGTGCCAGCAGCACGCTCGGGACAGGAGTAGAGACCCAGTACTTC. Translating it yields CASSTLGTGVETQYF.

The rearrangement joins TRBV27 to TRBJ1-1; 8 bases fit TRBD1. V shed 3 bases and J 4 bases; nucleotides not matched to a gene: 1. Germline CDR1 reads MNHEY; CDR2 reads SMNVEV (reference sequence). This CDR3 contains 13 residues. The CDR3 DNA is TGTGCCAGCAGTTTCCAGGGGGCCACTGAAGCTTTCTTT. This encodes CASSFQGATEAFF.

The V call is TRBV7-2, the J call TRBJ1-5, with 8 bases that match TRBD1. CDR1 and CDR2 from the germline V gene are SGHTA and FQGNSA. This CDR3 region has 17 residues. V dropped 3 bases and J dropped 3; count of bases not matched to a gene: 10. The CDR3 bases are TGTGCCAGCAGCTTGCTACGACAGGGGCGCGACAATCAGCCCCAGCATTTT. Its protein product is CASSLLRQGRDNQPQHF.